The 28 T cell receptor beta chains below all came from one sample that was sequenced in a study of early T cells in non-severe SARS-CoV-2 infection. One entry per CDR3 protein, called by TCRdb with MiXCR from the 5' RACE reads. Of more than 20,000 distinct CDR3 sequences listed, approximately 4.6% are singletons. The sample taken for sequencing was whole blood. These TCRs come from an adult who was a healthcare worker with PCR-confirmed SARS-CoV-2 infection or an uninfected control (not recorded which).

The chain has TRBV7-2 and TRBJ2-3, with 10 bases matching TRBD2. Trimming cost V 1 base and J 3 bases; bases outside gene matches: 4. The germline V gene has CDR1 SGHTA and CDR2 FQGNSA. The CDR3 runs to 16 residues. DNA for the CDR3: TGTGCCAGCAGCTTAGATCCTAGCGGGGGTACAGATACGCAGTATTTT. Translated, it gives CASSLDPSGGTDTQYF.

The V gene is TRBV2, the J gene TRBJ1-1; the D is unclear. The CDR3 totals 14 residues. Germline CDR1 is SNHLY and CDR2 is FYNNEI. Trimming took 3 bases from V and 0 from J, leaving 8 bases between them. The CDR3 loop is CASSEYGLNTEAFF. For the CDR3, the DNA is TGTGCCAGCAGTGAGTATGGGTTGAACACTGAAGCTTTCTTT.

This clonotype turned up a few times. The chain links TRBV2 to TRBJ2-1; 8 bases agree with TRBD2. The CDR3 has 16 amino acids. The V gene end was trimmed by 5 bases and the J gene end by 8 bases; junction bases not matched to a gene: 14. Germline assignment: CDR1 SNHLY and CDR2 FYNNEI. The CDR3: CASSLRTSRSGDEQFF. DNA of the CDR3: TGTGCCAGCAGTCTCAGGACTAGCCGGAGCGGAGATGAGCAGTTCTTC.

In its sample, this clonotype was seen many times. This chain links TRBV24-1 with TRBJ2-1; 7 bases line up with TRBD2. Germline V lookup: CDR1 KGHDR, CDR2 SFDVKD. The V and J ends lost 4 bases and 9 bases, in that order; junction bases with no gene match: 11. This CDR3 is built from 15 residues. The CDR3 DNA is TGTGCCACCAGTGACCCCGGACTAGGGGAGGGTGAGCAGTTCTTC. It yields the protein CATSDPGLGEGEQFF.

This clonotype was recorded many times. The chain is built from TRBV29-1 and TRBJ2-3; D is perhaps TRBD1 or TRBD2 (5 bases each). This CDR3 region has 12 residues. Trimming took off 7 bases at V and 0 bases at J, with 8 bases between the two ends. Looked up from germline, CDR1 is SQVTM and CDR2 is ANQGSEA. CDR3: CSGDVSTDTQYF. The CDR3 DNA reads as TGCAGCGGGGACGTTAGCACAGATACGCAGTATTTT.

The chain joins TRBV11-2 to TRBJ2-1, with a weak D call TRBD2 (6 bases). The CDR3 contains 12 residues. Germline CDR1 and CDR2: SGHAT and FQNNGV. V shed 4 bases and J shed 9 bases, with 10 bases lying between them. The CDR3 loop reads CASSSQGLEQFF. Here the CDR3 DNA reads TGTGCCAGCAGCTCCCAGGGACTTGAGCAGTTCTTC.

There are many counts of this clonotype. V is TRBV2 and J is TRBJ2-1; 9 bases fit TRBD2. The ends lost 1 base at V and 6 bases at J; junction bases unmatched: 7. Germline CDR1 is SNHLY and CDR2 is FYNNEI. The CDR3 loop spans 16 amino acids. DNA for the CDR3: TGTGCCAGCAGTGAAGGTGGGCTAGCGGGAACCAATGAGCAGTTCTTC. Residues: CASSEGGLAGTNEQFF.

This clonotype was seen a handful of times. The chain employs TRBV3-1 and TRBJ1-5, with D unresolved. Trimming took 2 bases from V and 5 from J, leaving 13 bases between them. The CDR3 runs 15 residues. Germline assignment: CDR1 LGHDT and CDR2 YNNKEL (reference sequence). The CDR3 reads CASSQFGGRDQPQHF. The CDR3, as DNA: TGTGCCAGCAGCCAATTCGGAGGTCGAGATCAGCCCCAGCATTTT. Combining the CDR3 with reference TRBV3-1 and TRBJ1-5 gives the whole variable domain DTAVSQTPKYLVTQMGNDKSIKCEQNLGHDTMYWYKQDSKKFLKIMFSYNNKELIINETVPNRFSPKSPDKAHLNLHINSLELGDSAVYFCASSQFGGRDQPQHFGDGTRLSIL.

This clonotype was observed at least ten times. The gene calls are TRBV5-6 and TRBJ1-5, with D possibly matching TRBD1 (6 bases). CDR3 size: 16 residues. The germline V gene has CDR1 SGHDT and CDR2 YYEEEE. V lost 9 bases and J lost 2, with 21 bases in between. CDR3 coding DNA: TGTGCCACCTCCGTGGGGGGCTATGCTGGCAATCAGCCCCAGCATTTT. Encoded protein: CATSVGGYAGNQPQHF.

This clonotype was recorded at least ten times. The chain employs TRBV7-3 and TRBJ2-1; the D gene could be TRBD1 or TRBD2 (5 bases each). The CDR3 consists of 15 residues. Trimming cost V 1 base and J 1 base, with 8 bases left between them. CDR1 and CDR2 from the germline V gene are SGHTA and FQGTGA. CDR3 sequence reads: CASSLRDGSYNEQFF. In DNA form, the CDR3 reads TGTGCCAGCAGCTTAAGGGACGGATCCTACAATGAGCAGTTCTTC.

This clonotype was seen only a few times. This rearrangement joins TRBV2 to TRBJ2-5, with 11 bases that match TRBD2. CDR3 size: 15 residues. V shed 3 bases and J 5 bases; nucleotides not matched to a gene: 5. In germline, CDR1 is SNHLY, CDR2 FYNNEI. CDR3: CASSDVGLAAETQYF. The CDR3 nucleotides are TGTGCCAGCAGTGATGTGGGACTAGCGGCGGAGACCCAGTACTTC.

This clonotype occurred a few times. The chain couples TRBV28 to TRBJ2-5; 8 nucleotides match TRBD1. CDR1 and CDR2 (germline): MDHEN, SYDVKM. The CDR3 loop spans 14 amino acids. Trimming took 8 bases from V and 1 from J; bases not matched to a gene: 6. CDR3 DNA sequence: TGTGCCAGCTCCCGGGACAGGACCCAAGAGACCCAGTACTTC. Protein sequence: CASSRDRTQETQYF.

This clonotype was picked up a small number of times. V and J are TRBV6-2 or TRBV6-3 and TRBJ2-1, with TRBD1 as a possible D gene (6 bases). Trimming took 8 bases from V and 7 from J, leaving 15 bases between them. The CDR3 contains 13 residues. Germline V CDR1 and CDR2: MNHEY, SVGEGT. CDR3 sequence reads: CASERGGLNEQFF. As DNA, the CDR3 is TGTGCCAGCGAGAGAGGGGGTCTAAATGAGCAGTTCTTC.

This clonotype was picked up many times. The chain combines TRBV10-3 with TRBJ2-1; TRBD2 matches at 9 bases. Germline V gene sequence: CDR1 ENHRY, CDR2 SYGVKD. This CDR3 comprises 15 residues. J lost 9 bases, V lost 2 bases, and 8 bases had no gene match. CDR3 coding DNA: TGTGCCATCAGTGAGATTCTAGCGGGATTGACTGAGCAGTTCTTC. Its translation: CAISEILAGLTEQFF.

This clonotype was seen ten or more times. The V gene is TRBV11-2, the J gene TRBJ2-3; D gene uncertain. Germline loops: CDR1 SGHAT, CDR2 FQNNGV. V shed 3 bases and J shed 2 bases, with 9 bases lying between them. The CDR3 has 14 amino acids. The CDR3 here is CASSFVDPTDTQYF. DNA for the CDR3: TGTGCCAGCAGCTTTGTCGACCCCACAGATACGCAGTATTTT.

This clonotype was counted at least ten times. This rearrangement joins TRBV12-3 or TRBV12-4 to TRBJ2-3, with 7 bases fitting TRBD2. The CDR3 spans 15 residues. V lost 5 bases to trimming and J lost 7 bases; unmatched junction nucleotides: 12. CDR3 sequence (DNA): TGTGCCAGCAGTACCCGGGCGGGAGCGTTTTATACGCAGTATTTT. Residues: CASSTRAGAFYTQYF.

This clonotype has a count of ten or more. The chain is built from TRBV5-1 and TRBJ2-1; no clear D. The V end lost 6 bases, the J end lost 3 bases, and 16 bases lay between the germline ends. Germline V lookup: CDR1 SGHRS, CDR2 YFSETQ. The CDR3 is 15 amino acids. CDR3 amino acids: CASNDYDGNYNEQFF. The CDR3, as DNA: TGCGCCAGCAATGATTATGACGGAAACTACAATGAGCAGTTCTTC.

This clonotype came up many times. The rearrangement uses TRBV10-3 and TRBJ2-3, with 13 bases fitting TRBD2. CDR3 length: 15 residues. V dropped 3 bases and J dropped 6; count of bases not matched to a gene: 3. Per germline, CDR1 ENHRY and CDR2 SYGVKD. The CDR3 region has the DNA TGTGCCATCAGTGAAGGACTAGCGGGAGTGGATACGCAGTATTTT. It translates to CAISEGLAGVDTQYF.

This clonotype was counted at least ten times. The chain carries TRBV10-3 and TRBJ1-6; no clear D gene. There are 14 residues in the CDR3. CDR1 is ENHRY, CDR2 SYGVKD, per germline. Deletions cut 0 bases from V and 15 bases from J, with 15 bases between. The CDR3 DNA reads as TGTGCCATCAGTGAGTCGTTGGGTGAAAGTCTCCTCCACTTT. It codes for CAISESLGESLLHF.

The table lists this clonotype with many counts. V usage is TRBV5-1 and J usage is TRBJ2-7; D may be TRBD2 (5 bases). The CDR3 runs to 13 residues. Germline CDR1 is SGHRS and CDR2 is YFSETQ. Trimming removed 5 bases from V and 3 bases from J, with 12 bases in between. CDR3 in amino acids: CASRWLAHYEQYF. CDR3 bases: TGCGCCAGCAGATGGCTAGCCCACTACGAGCAGTACTTC.

The gene calls are TRBV30 and TRBJ1-5; 7 bases align to TRBD1. With V trimmed by 2 bases and J by 7 bases, 5 bases remained unmatched. This CDR3 is built from 13 residues. In germline, CDR1 is GTSNPN, CDR2 SVGIG (reference sequence). The CDR3 DNA follows: TGTGCCTGGAGTACGCAGGGGGACCAGCCCCAGCATTTT. Encoded protein: CAWSTQGDQPQHF.

This clonotype was picked up many times. The chain links TRBV12-3 or TRBV12-4 to TRBJ2-3; no firm D call. This CDR3 is 15 amino acids long. Deletions cut 4 bases from V and 2 bases from J, with 13 bases between. The CDR3 coding sequence is TGTGCCAGCAGTTCCCAGCTTGGTCCCACAGATACGCAGTATTTT. It yields the protein CASSSQLGPTDTQYF.

This clonotype has at least ten counts. The rearrangement joins TRBV9 to TRBJ1-3, with no clear D. The CDR3 covers 15 residues. Germline V gene lookup returns CDR1 SGDLS and CDR2 YYNGEE. The V and J ends lost 4 bases and 0 bases respectively, with 11 bases between them. CDR3 protein: CASSLSPGSGNTIYF. The CDR3 coding sequence is TGTGCCAGCAGCCTGTCCCCCGGCTCTGGAAACACCATATATTTT.

This clonotype was counted many times. This sequence joins TRBV7-3 and TRBJ2-1, with 9 bases that match TRBD1. Trimming cost V 3 bases and J 7 bases; bases outside gene matches: 1. Germline loops: CDR1 SGHTA, CDR2 FQGTGA. The CDR3 has 13 residues. CDR3 DNA sequence: TGTGCCAGCAGCTTTGGGACAGGGAATGAGCAGTTCTTC. It specifies CASSFGTGNEQFF.

The chain joins TRBV19 to TRBJ1-1; 7 nucleotides agree with TRBD1. Trimming took 3 bases from V and 7 from J; bases not matched to a gene: 11. CDR1 is LNHDA and CDR2 is SQIVND in the germline V gene (reference sequence). The CDR3 sequence is 15 residues long. This chain's CDR3 is CASSIWAGGVNEAFF. CDR3 coding DNA: TGTGCCAGTAGTATTTGGGCAGGGGGTGTGAATGAAGCTTTCTTT. The full variable domain, its missing parts supplied by reference TRBV19 and TRBJ1-1, is DGGITQSPKYLFRKEGQNVTLSCEQNLNHDAMYWYRQDPGQGLRLIYYSQIVNDFQKGDIAEGYSVSREKKESFPLTVTSAQKNPTAFYLCASSIWAGGVNEAFFGQGTRLTVV.

In its sample, this clonotype was seen many times. The rearrangement uses TRBV11-2 and TRBJ2-7; 7 positions match TRBD2. Germline V lookup: CDR1 SGHAT, CDR2 FQNNGV. The CDR3 is 14 residues long. J gave up 3 bases and V 3 bases, and 5 bases lay outside the gene matches. Written as DNA, the CDR3 is TGTGCCAGCAGCTTTGGGGGAGGGCGCTACGAGCAGTACTTC. Protein product: CASSFGGGRYEQYF.

The chain has TRBV5-6 and TRBJ2-5; D ambiguous. CDR1 is SGHDT, CDR2 YYEEEE, per germline. There are 13 residues in the CDR3. V dropped 2 bases and J dropped 0 bases, with 5 bases sitting between them. CDR3 in DNA: TGTGCCAGCAGCTTCACAGACCAAGAGACCCAGTACTTC. It encodes CASSFTDQETQYF.

This clonotype was picked up many times. This chain's CDR3 is CASSLGPVRHYEQYF. Written as DNA, the CDR3 is TGCGCCAGCAGCTTGGGGCCGGTTCGCCACTACGAGCAGTACTTC. This chain links TRBV5-1 with TRBJ2-7, with D uncertain. CDR1 is SGHRS and CDR2 is YFSETQ in the germline V gene. This CDR3 is built from 15 residues. V lost 0 bases and J lost 3, with 13 bases in between.